This entry lists 6 T cell receptor beta chains sequenced from one sample in a study of CD8 T cells in ankylosing spondylitis. The study's findings and limits: Characteristic of ankylosing spondylitis blood, it appeared, was a TCR beta motif comprising several highly homologous variants.

Their antigen targets remain unknown. TCRdb re-derived calls from the 5' RACE reads in MiXCR, one entry per CDR3 protein. Of around 490,000 distinct CDR3 sequences detected, about 5.7% appear once; the ten largest clones hold under 4.5%. Sequenced material: blood, either unsorted or a sorted T cell fraction (not recorded which). The origin of the receptors is a male donor with ankylosing spondylitis.

This clonotype occurred many times. The V and J genes are TRBV10-3 and TRBJ2-3, with D unclear. The CDR3 length is 14 residues. CDR1 ENHRY and CDR2 SYGVKD come from the germline V gene. Trimming stripped 7 bases from V and 0 bases from J, with 11 bases between. The CDR3 reads CAIKDGTSTDTQYF. The DNA for the CDR3 is TGTGCCATCAAGGACGGTACTAGCACAGATACGCAGTATTTT.

This clonotype was counted a few times. This chain joins TRBV11-2 and TRBJ2-3; possibly TRBD1 or TRBD2 for D (5 bases each). CDR3 size: 17 residues. Trimming shortened V by 5 bases and J by 1 base, and 19 bases separated the two germline ends. Per the germline V gene, CDR1 is SGHAT and CDR2 is FQNNGV. The CDR3 region is CASSPARGDSGTDTQYF. In DNA, the CDR3 is TGTGCCAGCAGCCCGGCGAGGGGTGACTCGGGCACAGATACGCAGTATTTT.

The sample holds many counts of this clonotype. The chain links TRBV28 to TRBJ1-6; D remains ambiguous. The CDR3 spans 13 residues. Trimming took 5 bases from V and 11 from J, leaving 13 bases between them. Germline values: CDR1 MDHEN, CDR2 SYDVKM. The CDR3 DNA is TGTGCCAGCAGTGAAGTAGCCCAGACACCCCTCCACTTT. Translated, it gives CASSEVAQTPLHF.

This clonotype was picked up many times. The chain is built from TRBV5-1 and TRBJ1-1; D remains ambiguous. The CDR3 runs 14 residues. Germline V CDR1 and CDR2: SGHRS, YFSETQ. The V end lost 4 bases, the J end lost 0 bases, and 10 bases lay between the germline ends. CDR3 in amino acids: CASSAARVNTEAFF. The DNA for the CDR3 is TGCGCCAGCAGCGCCGCAAGGGTGAACACTGAAGCTTTCTTT.

The chain couples TRBV24-1 to TRBJ2-3, with 14 bases fitting TRBD2. This CDR3 has 19 amino acids. The ends lost 11 bases at V and 6 bases at J; junction bases unmatched: 21. Germline V gene sequence: CDR1 KGHDR, CDR2 SFDVKD. DNA for the CDR3: TGTGCCATCTGTTCTCACCCCGGGACTAGCGGGAGAATTGGGGATACGCAGTATTTT. Translating it yields CAICSHPGTSGRIGDTQYF.

The table lists this clonotype with many counts. This sequence joins TRBV7-2 and TRBJ2-3, with TRBD2 matching over 9 bases. The V segment lost 1 base and the J segment 4 bases; nucleotides outside the gene matches: 6. Germline V gives CDR1 SGHTA, CDR2 FQGNSA. The CDR3 runs to 16 residues. The CDR3 protein is CASSLVGGGASDTQYF. CDR3 DNA: TGTGCCAGCAGCTTAGTGGGCGGGGGGGCGTCAGATACGCAGTATTTT.